The rows below give T cell receptor beta chains drawn from one sample of a study of T cell changes during pregnancy in multiple sclerosis. The protocol was immunoSEQ multiplex PCR, while the TCRdb copy is restricted to in-frame clones and leaves out a portion. The sample lists approximately 40,000 clones, around 90% occurring once. Sequencing was performed on CD4+ T cells from peripheral blood mononuclear cells, taken before pregnancy. The receptors stem from a female donor with multiple sclerosis, enrolled in a pregnancy study. Each CDR3 is given with its conserved first and last residue. A D gene is named only where the DNA matches it firmly. Clone size, where shown, is once, few, many, or a class for clones that have expanded.

V: TRBV4-1; D: TRBD1; size: NA; J: TRBJ1-2; CDR3: CASSQLTGTVNYGYTF; DNA: TGCGCCAGCAGCCAACTGACAGGGACGGTTAACTATGGCTACACCTTC
V: TRBV5-4; D: TRBD2; size: NA; J: TRBJ2-1; CDR3: CASSASTSDEQFF; DNA: TGTGCCAGCAGCGCCTCGACTAGCGACGAGCAGTTCTTC
V: TRBV6-6; D: TRBD2; size: NA; J: TRBJ2-1; CDR3: CASSITSGGSPNEQFF; DNA: TGTGCCAGCTCCATAACTAGCGGGGGGTCCCCTAATGAGCAGTTCTTC
V: TRBV28; D: NA; size: NA; J: TRBJ2-6; CDR3: CASSLAGGRANVLTF; DNA: TGTGCCAGCAGTTTGGCCGGCGGCAGGGCCAACGTCCTGACTTTC
V: TRBV10-3; D: NA; size: NA; J: TRBJ2-7; CDR3: CATGRTPTGGYEQYF; DNA: TGTGCCACTGGACGTACGCCGACAGGCGGCTACGAGCAGTACTTC
V: TRBV4-2; D: TRBD1; size: NA; J: TRBJ1-2; CDR3: CASSPGTGGFSGYTF; DNA: TGTGCCAGCAGCCCGGGGACAGGGGGCTTTTCTGGCTACACCTTC
V: TRBV21-1; D: NA; size: few; J: TRBJ1-2; CDR3: CASSKGLRGPNYGYTF; DNA: TGTGCCAGCAGCAAAGGCCTCAGGGGGCCAAACTATGGCTACACCTTC
V: TRBV5-1; D: TRBD1; size: once; J: TRBJ1-6; CDR3: CASSSGQGGSYNSPLHF; DNA: TGCGCCAGCAGCTCAGGACAGGGCGGCTCCTATAATTCACCCCTCCACTTT
V: TRBV6-5; D: NA; size: NA; J: TRBJ1-5; CDR3: CASSPGPSNQPQHF; DNA: TGTGCCAGCAGCCCAGGGCCCAGCAATCAGCCCCAGCATTTT
V: TRBV30; D: NA; size: NA; J: TRBJ1-1; CDR3: CARRQSDGSEAFF; DNA: TGTGCCCGACGACAGAGTGATGGCAGTGAAGCTTTCTTT
V: TRBV19; D: TRBD1; size: NA; J: TRBJ2-5; CDR3: CASSIRSHDRVQETQYF; DNA: TGTGCCAGTAGTATTCGCTCCCACGACAGGGTACAAGAGACCCAGTACTTC
V: TRBV28; D: NA; size: NA; J: TRBJ2-1; CDR3: CASRASFRNEQFF; DNA: TGTGCCAGCAGAGCTAGTTTTAGGAATGAGCAGTTCTTC
V: TRBV29-1; D: TRBD1; size: NA; J: TRBJ2-7; CDR3: CSVLNRGRPGDEQYF; DNA: TGCAGCGTCCTGAACAGGGGGCGTCCGGGGGACGAGCAGTACTTC
V: TRBV28; D: NA; size: NA; J: TRBJ1-2; CDR3: CASRGDGNYGYTF; DNA: TGTGCCAGCAGGGGAGACGGAAACTATGGCTACACCTTC
V: TRBV27; D: TRBD2; size: NA; J: TRBJ2-2; CDR3: CASRTPGTKDTGELFF; DNA: TGTGCCAGCAGAACTCCGGGGACTAAGGACACCGGGGAGCTGTTTTTT
V: TRBV7-8; D: TRBD1; size: NA; J: TRBJ2-7; CDR3: CASSGRRQGAREQYF; DNA: TGTGCCAGCAGCGGGAGACGACAGGGGGCCCGCGAGCAGTACTTC
V: TRBV7-9; D: TRBD2; size: NA; J: TRBJ2-3; CDR3: CASTYPGGEATDTQYF; DNA: TGTGCCAGCACCTACCCGGGGGGGGAAGCCACAGATACGCAGTATTTT
V: TRBV18; D: NA; size: NA; J: TRBJ1-1; CDR3: CASSPGGARDTEAFF; DNA: TGTGCCAGCTCACCCGGGGGGGCGCGAGACACTGAAGCTTTCTTT
V: TRBV2; D: NA; size: NA; J: TRBJ2-1; CDR3: CASSEGPPNRGDEQFF; DNA: TGTGCCAGCAGTGAAGGCCCCCCGAATAGAGGCGATGAGCAGTTCTTC
V: TRBV5-1; D: NA; size: NA; J: TRBJ2-7; CDR3: CASSLIRDFTYEQYF; DNA: TGCGCCAGCAGCTTGATAAGGGACTTCACCTACGAGCAGTACTTC
V: TRBV11-2; D: TRBD1; size: NA; J: TRBJ2-7; CDR3: CASSLNRGWVYEQYF; DNA: TGTGCCAGCAGCTTGAACAGGGGATGGGTCTACGAGCAGTACTTC
V: TRBV9; D: NA; size: NA; J: TRBJ1-1; CDR3: CASSVLTANTEAFF; DNA: TGTGCCAGCAGCGTTCTGACAGCGAACACTGAAGCTTTCTTT
V: TRBV2; D: NA; size: once; J: TRBJ1-2; CDR3: CASSTGILSYGYTF; DNA: TGTGCCAGCAGTACAGGGATTCTAAGCTATGGCTACACCTTC
V: TRBV25-1; D: NA; size: NA; J: TRBJ2-7; CDR3: CATSNRVSPYEQYF; DNA: TGTGCCACCAGTAACAGAGTCTCGCCCTACGAGCAGTACTTC
V: TRBV7-2; D: NA; size: NA; J: TRBJ2-7; CDR3: CASSLNMWQYF; DNA: TGTGCCAGCAGCTTAAATATGTGGCAGTACTTC
V: TRBV5-4; D: TRBD2; size: NA; J: TRBJ2-7; CDR3: CASSLSPVAGSYEQYF; DNA: TGTGCCAGCAGCCTCTCCCCTGTAGCGGGCTCCTACGAGCAGTACTTC
V: TRBV6-6; D: TRBD1; size: NA; J: TRBJ1-2; CDR3: CASSPGTGSAYGYTF; DNA: TGTGCCAGCAGCCCCGGGACAGGGTCGGCCTATGGCTACACCTTC
V: TRBV5-1; D: TRBD1; size: NA; J: TRBJ2-1; CDR3: CASSTGQGSYNEQFF; DNA: TGCGCCAGCAGCACTGGACAGGGCTCCTACAATGAGCAGTTCTTC
V: TRBV2; D: NA; size: NA; J: TRBJ2-1; CDR3: CASNPPAYNEQFF; DNA: TGTGCCAGCAACCCCCCAGCCTACAATGAGCAGTTCTTC
V: TRBV5-1; D: TRBD1; size: NA; J: TRBJ2-5; CDR3: CASSSFRGLGETQYF; DNA: TGCGCCAGCAGCTCATTCAGGGGGCTGGGGGAGACCCAGTACTTC
V: TRBV12-5; D: NA; size: NA; J: TRBJ1-6; CDR3: CASGLGTVNSPLHF; DNA: TGTGCTAGTGGTTTGGGGACAGTAAATTCACCCCTCCACTTT
V: TRBV28; D: NA; size: NA; J: TRBJ1-1; CDR3: CASSPLYPEAFF; DNA: TGTGCCAGCAGTCCCCTCTACCCTGAAGCTTTCTTT
V: TRBV27; D: NA; size: NA; J: TRBJ2-1; CDR3: CASSINFGSGEQFF; DNA: TGTGCCAGCAGTATCAACTTCGGGTCGGGAGAGCAGTTCTTC
V: TRBV6-5; D: NA; size: NA; J: TRBJ2-7; CDR3: CASSTANRYEQYF; DNA: TGTGCCAGCAGTACCGCGAACAGGTACGAGCAGTACTTC
V: TRBV29-1; D: NA; size: NA; J: TRBJ2-7; CDR3: CSVEKDGLAYEQYF; DNA: TGCAGCGTTGAAAAGGACGGACTTGCGTACGAGCAGTACTTC
V: TRBV5-4; D: NA; size: NA; J: TRBJ1-2; CDR3: CASSLRVEYGYTF; DNA: TGTGCCAGCAGCCTCAGGGTAGAATATGGCTACACCTTC
V: TRBV29-1; D: TRBD1; size: NA; J: TRBJ2-7; CDR3: CSVGQSRGLSYEQYF; DNA: TGCAGCGTTGGACAGTCCAGGGGGCTTTCCTACGAGCAGTACTTC
V: TRBV25-1; D: NA; size: NA; J: TRBJ1-1; CDR3: CAARWASAVSEAFF; DNA: TGTGCCGCCCGGTGGGCGTCGGCAGTGAGTGAAGCTTTCTTT